This T cell receptor beta chain was sequenced in a study of T-cell memory formation after mild COVID-19. Points from the study as a whole: Second-wave clones reaching peak frequency on day 37 lacked confirmed SARS-CoV-2 specificity.

5'RACE with constant-segment primers yielded barcoded, UMI-tagged TCR alpha and TCR beta cDNA libraries. TCRdb re-derived calls from the 5' RACE reads in MiXCR, one entry per CDR3 protein. The sample holds fewer than 650,000 distinct CDR3 sequences, about 20% seen once. Comments on this clonotype: No antigen is known for it.

Germline V lookup: CDR1 SGHVS, CDR2 FQNEAQ. This CDR3 comprises 16 residues. J gave up 0 bases and V 0 bases, and 3 bases lay outside the gene matches. The source material was PBMCs or a T cell subset sorted from them (not recorded which). The rearrangement joins TRBV7-8 to TRBJ2-3, with 7 positions matching TRBD2. The TCR sequence derives from an adult woman who had mild COVID-19 (a few samples of this study predate the infection). Cell type and time point are not known. The CDR3 spells CASSLAPSGSTDTQYF. The CDR3 coding sequence is TGTGCCAGCAGCTTAGCGCCTAGCGGAAGCACAGATACGCAGTATTTT. The full variable domain, rest sourced from reference TRBV7-8 and TRBJ2-3, is GAGVSQSPRYKVAKRGQDVALRCDPISGHVSLFWYQQALGQGPEFLTYFQNEAQLDKSGLPSDRFFAERPEGSVSTLKIQRTQQEDSAVYLCASSLAPSGSTDTQYFGPGTRLTVL.